Below are 10 T cell receptor beta chains sequenced from a single sample in a study of OX40 agonist ivuxolimab in advanced cancers. The method was immunoSEQ multiplex PCR; TCRdb's version includes in-frame clones alone and lacks a portion of them. The top ten clones hold approximately 0.3% of a sample with 150,000 to 180,000 clones, 85% to 95% of them seen once. Material: CD4+ or CD8+ T cells sorted from blood, obtained in a trial of the OX40 agonist ivuxolimab. The receptors were gathered from an adult with an advanced solid tumor such as melanoma, head and neck, liver or kidney cancer.

In this sample, this clone turned up once. The chain links TRBV19 to TRBJ1-5, with D tentatively TRBD1 (5 bases). V lost 4 bases to trimming and J lost 2 bases, with 15 bases between them. The CDR3 is 16 residues long. Germline V CDR1 and CDR2: LNHDA, SQIVND (reference sequence). The CDR3 spells CASSRAAGSGNQPQHF. The CDR3 DNA is TGTGCCAGTAGTAGAGCCGCAGGGTCGGGCAATCAGCCCCAGCATTTT.

The chain joins TRBV19 to TRBJ1-4; 10 nucleotides align to TRBD1. V was pared by 5 bases and J by 8 bases, with 8 bases of the junction left unmatched. This CDR3 has 15 residues. CDR1 LNHDA and CDR2 SQIVND come from the germline V gene (reference sequence). CDR3 sequence: CASSPLGQGTEKLFF. DNA for the CDR3: TGTGCCAGTAGTCCGCTGGGACAGGGGACGGAAAAACTGTTTTTT.

The chain carries TRBV27 and TRBJ1-6; D gene unclear. The CDR3 sequence is 13 residues long. Germline lookup yields CDR1 MNHEY and CDR2 SMNVEV (reference sequence). V shed 4 bases and J shed 9 bases, with 10 bases lying between them. This CDR3 is CASSSWLLSPLHF. DNA for the CDR3: TGTGCCAGCAGTTCATGGCTACTTTCACCCCTCCACTTT.

This chain connects TRBV10-1 to TRBJ2-2; D ambiguous. V dropped 8 bases and J dropped 0 bases, with 4 bases sitting between them. Germline V gives CDR1 WNHNN, CDR2 SYGVQD (reference sequence). The CDR3 loop spans 12 amino acids. The CDR3 loop reads CASGTNTGELFF. In DNA form, the CDR3 reads TGCGCCAGCGGCACGAACACCGGGGAGCTGTTTTTT.

This chain joins TRBV2 and TRBJ2-5, with 8 positions matching TRBD1. The end of the DNA fits TRBJ2-7 better, so the J call may be wrong. CDR1 SNHLY and CDR2 FYNNEI come from the germline V gene. This CDR3 has 14 amino acids. The CDR3 DNA follows: TGTGCCAGCAGTGGGGACAGGACGACCTACGAGCAGTACTTC. It translates to CASSGDRTTYEQYF.

This chain uses TRBV9 with TRBJ2-7; TRBD1 matches at 9 bases. In germline, CDR1 is SGDLS, CDR2 YYNGEE. The CDR3 loop spans 16 amino acids. After removal of 4 bases from V and 0 bases from J, the junction contained 8 bases not matched to a gene. This chain's CDR3 is CASSPRTGGSSYEQYF. The DNA for the CDR3 is TGTGCCAGCAGCCCCCGCACAGGGGGCAGCTCCTACGAGCAGTACTTC.

This chain links TRBV9 with TRBJ1-3, with no clear D. V lost 4 bases and J lost 0, with 11 bases in between. Per germline, CDR1 SGDLS and CDR2 YYNGEE. The CDR3 has 15 residues. The CDR3, as DNA: TGTGCCAGCAGCTCCTCGCGGAGCTCTGGAAACACCATATATTTT. As protein: CASSSSRSSGNTIYF.

The V gene is TRBV4-3, the J gene TRBJ2-1; D might be TRBD2 (6 bases). CDR3 length: 16 amino acids. Germline lookup yields CDR1 LGHNA and CDR2 YSLEER. Between the trimmed V and J ends, which lost 0 bases and 3 bases, there was a span of 12 bases. CDR3 region: CASSQDVSGRYNEQFF. The DNA for the CDR3 is TGCGCCAGCAGCCAAGATGTAAGCGGGCGCTACAATGAGCAGTTCTTC.

The chain combines TRBV6-5 with TRBJ2-7; D may correspond to TRBD1 or TRBD2 (5 bases each). The CDR3 totals 13 residues. Germline assignment: CDR1 MNHEY and CDR2 SVGAGI. Trimming removed 7 bases at V and 3 bases at J, with 13 bases between. The CDR3 nucleotides read TGTGCCAGCAAAGGCAGGGAGAACTACGAGCAGTACTTC. It codes for CASKGRENYEQYF.

The genes are TRBV2 and TRBJ1-2; weak D call: TRBD1 (5 bases). The germline V and J ends were trimmed by 2 bases and 7 bases, with 8 bases remaining between them. The CDR3 runs to 12 residues. Germline values: CDR1 SNHLY, CDR2 FYNNEI. The CDR3 nucleotides read TGTGCCAGCAGTGAATCGGGGACTGGCTACACCTTC. It translates to CASSESGTGYTF. Variable domain in full (rest from reference TRBV2 and TRBJ1-2): EPEVTQTPSHQVTQMGQEVILRCVPISNHLYFYWYRQILGQKVEFLVSFYNNEISEKSEIFDDQFSVERPDGSNFTLKIRSTKLEDSAMYFCASSESGTGYTFGSGTRLTVV.